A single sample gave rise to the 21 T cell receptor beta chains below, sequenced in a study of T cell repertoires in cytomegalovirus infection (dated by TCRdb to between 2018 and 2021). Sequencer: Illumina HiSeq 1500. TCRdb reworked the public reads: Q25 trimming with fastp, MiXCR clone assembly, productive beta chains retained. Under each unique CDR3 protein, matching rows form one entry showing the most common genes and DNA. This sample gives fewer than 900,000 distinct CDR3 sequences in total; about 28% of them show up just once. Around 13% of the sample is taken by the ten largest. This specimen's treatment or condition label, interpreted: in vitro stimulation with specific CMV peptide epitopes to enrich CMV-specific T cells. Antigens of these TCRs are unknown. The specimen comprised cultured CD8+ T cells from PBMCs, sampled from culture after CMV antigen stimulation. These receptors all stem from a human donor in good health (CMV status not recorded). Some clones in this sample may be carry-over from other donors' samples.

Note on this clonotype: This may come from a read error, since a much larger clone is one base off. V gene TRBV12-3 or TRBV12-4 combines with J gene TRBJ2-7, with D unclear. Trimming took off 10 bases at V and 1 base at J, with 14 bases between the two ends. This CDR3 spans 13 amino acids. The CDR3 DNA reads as TGTGCCACCATGAGACCTTATTCCTACGAGCAGTACTTC. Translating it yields CATMRPYSYEQYF.

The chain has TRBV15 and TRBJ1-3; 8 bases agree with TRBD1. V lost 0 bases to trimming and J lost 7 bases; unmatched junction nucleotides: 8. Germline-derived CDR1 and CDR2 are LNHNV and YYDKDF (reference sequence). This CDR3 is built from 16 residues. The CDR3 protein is CATSRDGQGPRNTIYF. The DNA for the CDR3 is TGTGCCACCAGCAGAGACGGACAGGGACCACGGAACACCATATATTTT.

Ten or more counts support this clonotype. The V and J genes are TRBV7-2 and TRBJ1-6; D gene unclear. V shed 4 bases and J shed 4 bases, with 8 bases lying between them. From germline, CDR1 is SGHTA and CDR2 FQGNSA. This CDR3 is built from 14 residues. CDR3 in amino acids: CASSWTGYNSPLHF. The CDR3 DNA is TGTGCCAGCAGCTGGACCGGTTATAATTCACCCCTCCACTTT.

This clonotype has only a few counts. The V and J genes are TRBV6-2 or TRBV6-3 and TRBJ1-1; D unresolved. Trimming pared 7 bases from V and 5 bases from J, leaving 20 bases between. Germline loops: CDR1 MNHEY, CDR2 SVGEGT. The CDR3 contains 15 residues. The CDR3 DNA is TGTGCCAGCACCCAATTGACACGGTTTTATACTGAAGCTTTCTTT. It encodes CASTQLTRFYTEAFF.

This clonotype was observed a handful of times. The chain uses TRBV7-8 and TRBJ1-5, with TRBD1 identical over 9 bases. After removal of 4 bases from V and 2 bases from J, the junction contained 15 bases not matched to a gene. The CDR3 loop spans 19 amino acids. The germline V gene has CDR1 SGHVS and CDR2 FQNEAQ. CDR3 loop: CASSSIGQGSLIGNQPQHF. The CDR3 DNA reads TGTGCCAGCAGCTCGATCGGACAGGGGTCGCTCATCGGCAATCAGCCCCAGCATTTT.

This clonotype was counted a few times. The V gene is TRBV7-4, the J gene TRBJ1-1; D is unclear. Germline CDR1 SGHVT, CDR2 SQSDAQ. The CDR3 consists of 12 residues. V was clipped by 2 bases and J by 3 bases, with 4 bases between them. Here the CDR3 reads CASSLTYTEAFF. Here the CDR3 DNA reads TGTGCCAGCAGCTTAACCTACACTGAAGCTTTCTTT.

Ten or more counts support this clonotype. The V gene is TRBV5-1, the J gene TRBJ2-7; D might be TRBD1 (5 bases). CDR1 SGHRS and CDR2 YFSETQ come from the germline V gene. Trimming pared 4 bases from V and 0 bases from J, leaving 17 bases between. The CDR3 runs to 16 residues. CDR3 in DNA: TGCGCCAGCAGCGCCTCGTCAGGGTTTAGCTCCTACGAGCAGTACTTC. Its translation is CASSASSGFSSYEQYF.

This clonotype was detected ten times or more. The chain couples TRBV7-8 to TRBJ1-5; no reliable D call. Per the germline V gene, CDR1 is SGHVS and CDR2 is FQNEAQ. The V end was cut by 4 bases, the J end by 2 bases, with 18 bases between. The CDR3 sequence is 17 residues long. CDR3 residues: CASSSIGQDSGNQPQHF. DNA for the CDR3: TGTGCCAGCAGCTCCATTGGGCAGGATAGTGGCAATCAGCCCCAGCATTTT.

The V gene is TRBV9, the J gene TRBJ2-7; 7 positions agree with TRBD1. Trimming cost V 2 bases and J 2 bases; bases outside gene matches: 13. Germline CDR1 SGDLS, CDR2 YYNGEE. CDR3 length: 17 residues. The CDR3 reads CASSVGPYGTEAYEQYF. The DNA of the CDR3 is TGTGCCAGCAGCGTGGGACCGTATGGGACAGAAGCCTACGAGCAGTACTTC.

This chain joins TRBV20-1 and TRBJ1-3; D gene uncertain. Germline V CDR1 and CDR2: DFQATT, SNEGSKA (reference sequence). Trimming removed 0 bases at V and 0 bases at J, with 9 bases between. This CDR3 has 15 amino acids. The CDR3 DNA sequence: TGCAGTGCTAGAGATCCCAAAAGCTCTGGAAACACCATATATTTT. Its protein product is CSARDPKSSGNTIYF.

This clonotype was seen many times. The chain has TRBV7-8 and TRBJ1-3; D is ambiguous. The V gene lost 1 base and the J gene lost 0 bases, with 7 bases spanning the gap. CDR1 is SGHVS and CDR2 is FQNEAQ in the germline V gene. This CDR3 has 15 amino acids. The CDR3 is CASSLDGSSGNTIYF. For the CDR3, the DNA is TGTGCCAGCAGCTTAGATGGGTCCTCTGGAAACACCATATATTTT.

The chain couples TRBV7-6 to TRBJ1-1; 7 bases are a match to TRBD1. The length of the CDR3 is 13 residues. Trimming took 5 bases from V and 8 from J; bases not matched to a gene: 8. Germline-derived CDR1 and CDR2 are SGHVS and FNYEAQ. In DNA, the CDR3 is TGTGCCAGCAGCAGCCGGGACAGACAAGAAGCTTTCTTT. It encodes CASSSRDRQEAFF.

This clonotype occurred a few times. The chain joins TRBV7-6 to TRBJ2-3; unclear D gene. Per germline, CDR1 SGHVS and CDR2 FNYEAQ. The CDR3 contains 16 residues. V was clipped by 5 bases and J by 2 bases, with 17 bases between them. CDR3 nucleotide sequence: TGTGCCAGCAGCCTGGAGATTGTCGGGCACACAGATACGCAGTATTTT. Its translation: CASSLEIVGHTDTQYF.

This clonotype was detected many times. The CDR3 region has the DNA TGCGCCAGTAGAGAGAACACCGGGGAGCTGTTTTTT. This encodes CASRENTGELFF. The chain employs TRBV5-1 and TRBJ2-2; D call uncertain. The V gene's germline CDR1 is SGHRS and CDR2 YFSETQ. The ends were cut back, 8 bases at V and 1 base at J, with 6 bases in the middle. This CDR3 contains 12 residues.

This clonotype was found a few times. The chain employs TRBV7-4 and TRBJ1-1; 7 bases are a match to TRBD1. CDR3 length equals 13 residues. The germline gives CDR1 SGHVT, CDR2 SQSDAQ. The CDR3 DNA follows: TGTGCAGAAAAGGGGGCCCAAGGGCTCGAAGCTTTCTTT. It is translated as CAEKGAQGLEAFF.

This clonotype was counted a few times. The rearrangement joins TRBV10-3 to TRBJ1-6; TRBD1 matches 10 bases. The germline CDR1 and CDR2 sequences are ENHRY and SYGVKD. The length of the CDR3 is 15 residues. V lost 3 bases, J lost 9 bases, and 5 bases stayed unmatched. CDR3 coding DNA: TGTGCCATCAGTGAAGACAGGGGGCGAAGTTCACCCCTCCACTTT. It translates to CAISEDRGRSSPLHF.

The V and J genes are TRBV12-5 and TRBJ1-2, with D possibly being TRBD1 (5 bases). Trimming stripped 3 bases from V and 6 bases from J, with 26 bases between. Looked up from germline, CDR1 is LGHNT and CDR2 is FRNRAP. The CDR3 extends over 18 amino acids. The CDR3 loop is CASGFALRDYTIGDGYTF. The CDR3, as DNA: TGTGCTAGTGGTTTCGCGCTCCGGGACTACACGATCGGCGATGGCTACACCTTC.

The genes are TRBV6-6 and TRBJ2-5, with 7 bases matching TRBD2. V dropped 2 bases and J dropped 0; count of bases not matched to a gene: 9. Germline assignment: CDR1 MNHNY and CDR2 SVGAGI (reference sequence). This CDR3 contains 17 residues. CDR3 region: CASSYVGLGQYQETQYF. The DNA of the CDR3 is TGTGCCAGCAGTTACGTCGGACTAGGGCAGTACCAAGAGACCCAGTACTTC.

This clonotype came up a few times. The CDR3 DNA reads as TGTGCCAGCAGCTTAGGACTCCACCAGGAGGGGAATTCACCCCTCCACTTT. It translates to CASSLGLHQEGNSPLHF. The chain joins TRBV7-9 to TRBJ1-6; perhaps TRBD1 as D (5 bases). CDR3 length: 17 residues. Per germline, CDR1 SEHNR and CDR2 FQNEAQ (reference sequence). Trimming pared 1 base from V and 7 bases from J, leaving 17 bases between.

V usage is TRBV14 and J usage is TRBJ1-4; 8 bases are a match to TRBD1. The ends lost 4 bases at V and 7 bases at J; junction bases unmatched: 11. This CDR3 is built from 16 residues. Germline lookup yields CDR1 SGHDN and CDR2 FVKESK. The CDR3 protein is CASSLPAPGGSEKLFF. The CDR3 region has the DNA TGTGCCAGCAGCCTCCCGGCCCCAGGGGGCTCTGAAAAACTGTTTTTT.

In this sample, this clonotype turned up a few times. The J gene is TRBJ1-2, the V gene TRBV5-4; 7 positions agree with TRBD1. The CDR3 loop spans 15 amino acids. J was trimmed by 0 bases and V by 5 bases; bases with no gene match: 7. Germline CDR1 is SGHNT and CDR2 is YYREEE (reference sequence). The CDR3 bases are TGTGCCAGCAGACCCGGGACAGCCTCTAACTATGGCTACACCTTC. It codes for CASRPGTASNYGYTF.